This T cell receptor beta chain emerged from a study of blood T cell repertoires in COVID-19. The data were produced by immunoSEQ multiplex PCR, yet TCRdb's version contains in-frame clones alone and is incomplete. The table lists 150,000 to 180,000 clones, roughly four fifths of them singletons, with 7.3% in the top ten. This CDR3 has 14 amino acids. Trimming stripped 0 bases from V and 2 bases from J, with 7 bases between. Per germline, CDR1 MGHRA and CDR2 YSYEKL. Self-reported history from a screening survey and questionnaire set each donor's cohort. Input material: PBMCs or T cells enriched from blood (not recorded which). The chain is built from TRBV4-1 and TRBJ1-2; D may be TRBD1 (5 bases). This sequence originates from a man between 50 and 59 years old who had recovered from COVID-19. The CDR3 is CASSQDNRNYGYTF. DNA of the CDR3: TGCGCCAGCAGCCAAGATAACAGGAACTATGGCTACACCTTC.